This passage covers 9 T cell receptor beta chains from one sample sequenced in a study of T cell changes during pregnancy in multiple sclerosis. Sequencing was performed with immunoSEQ multiplex PCR; in TCRdb, only in-frame clones are kept and a portion is missing. The data show tens of thousands of clones, 85% to 95% seen once. The sample was peripheral blood, taken before pregnancy. The receptor source for this set is a female donor with multiple sclerosis, enrolled in a pregnancy study.

The chain recombines TRBV7-2 with TRBJ2-7, with D possibly matching TRBD1 (6 bases). This CDR3 has 15 amino acids. Deletions cut 1 base from V and 2 bases from J, with 12 bases between. CDR1 and CDR2 (germline): SGHTA, FQGNSA. The CDR3 DNA sequence: TGTGCCAGCAGCTTAGGCCGGACAGCTACCTACGAGCAGTACTTC. Amino acids: CASSLGRTATYEQYF.

In this sample, this clone turned up once. The chain joins TRBV7-8 to TRBJ2-2, with a tentative D call TRBD1 (5 bases). The V gene's germline CDR1 is SGHVS and CDR2 FQNEAQ. The CDR3 extends over 14 amino acids. With 5 bases removed from V and 5 bases from J, the gap between germline ends came to 12 bases. The CDR3 region is CASSLMTDTGELFF. DNA for the CDR3: TGTGCCAGCAGCCTGATGACAGATACCGGGGAGCTGTTTTTT.

The V call is TRBV2, the J call TRBJ2-7, with D possibly matching TRBD2 (7 bases). Germline V gene lookup returns CDR1 SNHLY and CDR2 FYNNEI. CDR3 length: 17 amino acids. The V gene lost 6 bases and the J gene lost 2 bases, with 23 bases spanning the gap. This chain's CDR3 is CASRGGGGSRFTYEQYF. CDR3 bases: TGTGCCAGCAGGGGGGGAGGGGGTTCCCGCTTTACCTACGAGCAGTACTTC. The full variable domain, completed using reference TRBV2 and TRBJ2-7, is EPEVTQTPSHQVTQMGQEVILRCVPISNHLYFYWYRQILGQKVEFLVSFYNNEISEKSEIFDDQFSVERPDGSNFTLKIRSTKLEDSAMYFCASRGGGGSRFTYEQYFGPGTRLTVT.

This chain links TRBV19 with TRBJ2-5, with D possibly TRBD2 on 6 matching bases. V was shortened by 0 bases and J by 4 bases, with 12 bases between the two germline ends. The CDR3 spans 15 residues. Germline assignment: CDR1 LNHDA and CDR2 SQIVND (reference sequence). DNA for the CDR3: TGTGCCAGTAGTATAGATAGCGGCTCGGGAGAGACCCAGTACTTC. This codes for CASSIDSGSGETQYF.

This chain joins TRBV19 and TRBJ2-1, with TRBD2 identical over 14 bases. CDR3 size: 19 residues. Trimming took 3 bases from V and 3 from J; bases not matched to a gene: 10. The germline V gene encodes CDR1 LNHDA and CDR2 SQIVND (reference sequence). The CDR3 is CASSISGLAGGGFYNEQFF. DNA of the CDR3: TGTGCCAGTAGTATTTCCGGACTAGCGGGAGGTGGGTTCTACAATGAGCAGTTCTTC.

The rearrangement joins TRBV7-3 to TRBJ2-1; D unclear. Germline lookup yields CDR1 SGHTA and CDR2 FQGTGA. The CDR3 totals 12 residues. Trimming pared 5 bases from V and 12 bases from J, leaving 14 bases between. CDR3 region: CASSRPSGAQFF. The CDR3 DNA follows: TGTGCCAGCAGCCGGCCCTCCGGAGCGCAGTTCTTC. Full variable domain (outside the CDR3, taken from reference TRBV7-3 and TRBJ2-1): GAGVSQTPSNKVTEKGKYVELRCDPISGHTALYWYRQSLGQGPEFLIYFQGTGAADDSGLPNDRFFAVRPEGSVSTLKIQRTERGDSAVYLCASSRPSGAQFFGPGTRLTVL.

The CDR3 protein is CASSLGGPLNEQFF. The CDR3 bases are TGTGCCAGCAGTCTCGGGGGACCCCTCAATGAGCAGTTCTTC. V is TRBV27 and J is TRBJ2-1; perhaps TRBD2 as D (6 bases). V lost 5 bases and J 6 bases, leaving 14 bases between the germline ends. Germline V gene sequence: CDR1 MNHEY, CDR2 SMNVEV (reference sequence). The CDR3 is 14 amino acids.

This clone was counted only a few times. V usage is TRBV7-2 and J usage is TRBJ1-1; D is ambiguous. Between the trimmed V and J ends, which lost 5 bases and 5 bases, there was a span of 12 bases. The CDR3 is made up of 13 amino acids. CDR1 is SGHTA, CDR2 FQGNSA, per germline. CDR3 amino acids: CASSREGKTEAFF. Written as DNA, the CDR3 is TGTGCCAGCAGCCGGGAAGGGAAGACTGAAGCTTTCTTT.

The V gene is TRBV15, the J gene TRBJ2-5; D ambiguous. The CDR3 is 12 amino acids. V was clipped by 0 bases and J by 5 bases, with 4 bases between them. Germline V lookup: CDR1 LNHNV, CDR2 YYDKDF (reference sequence). CDR3 nucleotides: TGTGCCACCAGCAGAGATCGGGAGACCCAGTACTTC. Translated: CATSRDRETQYF. The full variable domain, in which reference TRBV15 and TRBJ2-5 provide the parts outside the CDR3, is DAMVIQNPRYQVTQFGKPVTLSCSQTLNHNVMYWYQQKSSQAPKLLFHYYDKDFNNEADTPDNFQSRRPNTSFCFLDIRSPGLGDTAMYLCATSRDRETQYFGPGTRLLVL.